This entry lists 2 T cell receptor beta chains sequenced from one sample in a study of blood T cell repertoires in COVID-19. Profiling relied on immunoSEQ multiplex PCR, and the TCRdb table lists in-frame clones only, not all of them. The sample yields hundreds of thousands of clones, approximately 87% seen once. Sample: PBMCs or T cells enriched from blood (not recorded which). These receptor sequences come from a woman aged 50 to 60 in a cohort exposed to, infected with or recovered from COVID-19 (not recorded which).

CDR3 DNA sequence: TGTGCCAGCAGCCAAGTCCCGGGGACAGGGCACGAAAAACTGTTTTTT. Encoded protein: CASSQVPGTGHEKLFF. The gene calls are TRBV3-1 (or the pseudogene TRBV3-2) and TRBJ1-4; 9 nucleotides align to TRBD1. The CDR3 is 16 amino acids. V lost 1 base, J lost 8 bases, and 8 bases stayed unmatched. Germline V lookup: CDR1 LGHDT, CDR2 YNNKEL (reference sequence).

V and J are TRBV6-5 and TRBJ1-4; D ambiguous. There are 15 residues in the CDR3. Per the germline V gene, CDR1 is MNHEY and CDR2 is SVGAGI. Trimming shortened V by 0 bases and J by 5 bases, and 10 bases separated the two germline ends. The CDR3 bases are TGTGCCAGCAGTTACTCCCTCAGTACCAATGAAAAACTGTTTTTT. This encodes CASSYSLSTNEKLFF.